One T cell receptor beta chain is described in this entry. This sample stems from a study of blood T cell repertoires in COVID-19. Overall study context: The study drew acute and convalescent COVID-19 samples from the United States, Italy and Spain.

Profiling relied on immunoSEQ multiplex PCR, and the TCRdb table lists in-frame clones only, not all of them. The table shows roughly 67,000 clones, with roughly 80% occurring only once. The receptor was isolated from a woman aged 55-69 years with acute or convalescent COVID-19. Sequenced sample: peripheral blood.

CDR3 in amino acids: CASKIAGVTEAFF. CDR3 bases: TGTGCCAGCAAGATAGCGGGGGTCACTGAAGCTTTCTTT. The rearrangement links TRBV6-5 to TRBJ1-1; D perhaps matches TRBD1 (5 bases). The CDR3 is made up of 13 amino acids. From germline, CDR1 is MNHEY and CDR2 SVGAGI. V was clipped by 7 bases and J by 4 bases, with 13 bases between them.